The clone carrying this TCR beta chain was recorded once. These data are taken from a study of cytomegalovirus exposure and HLA in healthy donors. Assay used: immunoSEQ multiplex PCR; TCRdb lists only in-frame clones, some missing. In the table there are roughly 70,000 clones, approximately 97% of which are singletons. The sequenced sample consisted of PBMCs. The source is a young woman in good health and CMV-seropositive.

The CDR3 DNA sequence: TGTGCCAGCAGCTTAGGGAGGGTGGGGTCGTATGGCTACACCTTC. This codes for CASSLGRVGSYGYTF. The rearrangement links TRBV7-9 to TRBJ1-2; unclear D gene. The V gene's germline CDR1 is SEHNR and CDR2 FQNEAQ (reference sequence). The V end was cut by 1 base, the J end by 5 bases, with 14 bases between. The CDR3 is 15 residues long.